The 18 T cell receptor beta chains listed next were all sequenced from one sample in a study of T cells in Graves' hyperthyroidism and ophthalmopathy. RNA transcripts were the template for amplifying TCR beta CDR3 regions. First-round RT-PCR targeting the TCR CDR3 was performed with the HTBI primer set. Each CDR3 protein is one row after TCRdb ran MiXCR on the multiplex PCR reads. The profile shows more than 500,000 distinct CDR3 sequences, more than 45% of them singletons. The sample taken for sequencing was peripheral blood or thyroid tissue (not recorded which). These TCRs come from an adult woman with Graves' disease, either hyperthyroidism or ophthalmopathy (not recorded which).

This clonotype was recorded a few times. This rearrangement joins TRBV7-9 to TRBJ1-1, with 7 bases lining up with TRBD1. The CDR3 has 15 amino acids. V lost 5 bases to trimming and J lost 1 base; unmatched junction nucleotides: 7. CDR1 and CDR2 (germline): SEHNR, FQNEAQ (reference sequence). The CDR3 sequence: CASSRPGTENTEAFF. CDR3 bases: TGTGCCAGCAGCCGTCCCGGGACAGAGAACACTGAAGCTTTCTTT.

In this sample, this clonotype turned up many times. The chain links TRBV4-1 to TRBJ1-3; 7 bases are a match to TRBD1. The CDR3 runs 15 residues. V shed 4 bases and J 3 bases; nucleotides not matched to a gene: 6. Germline V gene lookup returns CDR1 MGHRA and CDR2 YSYEKL. CDR3 DNA sequence: TGCGCCAGCAGCCGCCTCCAGGGGGTTGGAAACACCATATATTTT. Translated, it gives CASSRLQGVGNTIYF.

This clonotype was seen ten or more times. This rearrangement joins TRBV11-2 to TRBJ1-2; 9 bases line up with TRBD1. V trimming: 1 base; J trimming: 5 bases; junction bases outside the gene matches: 2. The germline gives CDR1 SGHAT, CDR2 FQNNGV. The CDR3 totals 14 residues. In DNA form, the CDR3 reads TGTGCCAGCAGCTTAGCGGGACAGGGATATGGCTACACCTTC. Protein sequence: CASSLAGQGYGYTF.

The chain uses TRBV9 and TRBJ1-6, with a possible D match to TRBD1 (5 bases). Trimming took 0 bases from V and 6 from J, leaving 10 bases between them. Germline V gives CDR1 SGDLS, CDR2 YYNGEE. There are 15 residues in the CDR3. The CDR3 DNA reads TGTGCCAGCAGCGTAGAGGGGATGGGTAATTCACCCCTCCACTTT. Protein product: CASSVEGMGNSPLHF.

The chain is built from TRBV19 and TRBJ1-1, with a possible D match to TRBD1 (5 bases). The CDR3 is 14 amino acids. In germline, CDR1 is LNHDA, CDR2 SQIVND (reference sequence). V shed 6 bases and J shed 5 bases, with 16 bases lying between them. The CDR3 here is CASSQQGVGTEAFF. The CDR3 DNA follows: TGTGCCAGTAGCCAGCAAGGGGTTGGTACTGAAGCTTTCTTT. Complete variable domain (other parts from reference TRBV19 and TRBJ1-1): DGGITQSPKYLFRKEGQNVTLSCEQNLNHDAMYWYRQDPGQGLRLIYYSQIVNDFQKGDIAEGYSVSREKKESFPLTVTSAQKNPTAFYLCASSQQGVGTEAFFGQGTRLTVV.

As DNA, the CDR3 is TGTGCCAGCAGCCAAGATGAGGGGAACTATGGCTACACCTTC. It yields the protein CASSQDEGNYGYTF. The V and J genes are TRBV7-9 and TRBJ1-2; D perhaps matches TRBD1 (5 bases). CDR1 is SEHNR and CDR2 is FQNEAQ in the germline V gene (reference sequence). V lost 5 bases and J 2 bases, leaving 12 bases between the germline ends. The CDR3 has 14 amino acids.

This sequence joins TRBV4-2 and TRBJ2-7; 8 bases map to TRBD2. This CDR3 is built from 15 residues. Germline V CDR1 and CDR2: LGHNA, YNFKEQ. Trimming at V came to 6 bases and at J to 0 bases, leaving 7 bases not matched to a gene. The CDR3 reads CASRGRSGSSYEQYF. CDR3 DNA sequence: TGTGCCAGCAGGGGCCGGAGCGGGAGCTCCTACGAGCAGTACTTC.

The chain carries TRBV7-3 and TRBJ2-5; the match to TRBD1 covers 10 bases. This CDR3 is 17 amino acids long. CDR1 SGHTA and CDR2 FQGTGA come from the germline V gene. With V trimmed by 1 base and J by 1 base, 6 bases remained unmatched. The CDR3 region is CASSLRGTGELQETQYF. Written as DNA, the CDR3 is TGTGCCAGCAGCTTAAGGGGGACAGGGGAGCTCCAAGAGACCCAGTACTTC.

This chain links TRBV19 with TRBJ1-1, with a possible D match to TRBD1 (5 bases). The V gene lost 10 bases and the J gene lost 5 bases, with 17 bases spanning the gap. This CDR3 region has 13 residues. CDR1 is LNHDA and CDR2 is SQIVND in the germline V gene (reference sequence). CDR3 loop: CATSEVGGTEAFF. DNA for the CDR3: TGTGCCACCTCCGAAGTCGGGGGGACTGAAGCTTTCTTT.

The rearrangement joins TRBV7-8 to TRBJ1-2; 7 bases are shared with TRBD1. Trimming cost V 5 bases and J 8 bases; bases outside gene matches: 8. Germline loops: CDR1 SGHVS, CDR2 FQNEAQ. The CDR3 sequence is 13 residues long. CDR3 nucleotide sequence: TGTGCCAGCAGCCCGAGGGGGCGCCTCGGCTACACCTTC. Translating it yields CASSPRGRLGYTF.

The CDR3 DNA is TGTGCCATCAGTGAGTCGAATCGGGGATACGAGCAGTACTTC. Its protein product is CAISESNRGYEQYF. The chain has TRBV10-3 and TRBJ2-7; D is perhaps TRBD2 (5 bases). Germline V lookup: CDR1 ENHRY, CDR2 SYGVKD. The CDR3 has 14 amino acids. V was shortened by 0 bases and J by 4 bases, with 10 bases between the two germline ends.

The chain has TRBV10-3 and TRBJ1-1; tentative D call: TRBD1 (5 bases). The CDR3 spans 15 residues. The germline CDR1 and CDR2 sequences are ENHRY and SYGVKD. V was clipped by 4 bases and J by 1 base, with 13 bases between them. CDR3 nucleotides: TGTGCCATCAGTGCTCCAACGGGACGGAACACTGAAGCTTTCTTT. Residues: CAISAPTGRNTEAFF.

The chain combines TRBV7-2 with TRBJ1-5; D is unresolved. The CDR3 covers 11 residues. The V end was cut by 8 bases, the J end by 9 bases, with 11 bases between. CDR1 and CDR2 (germline): SGHTA, FQGNSA. CDR3 sequence (DNA): TGTGCCAGCGGACCGTGGGGGCCCCAGCATTTT. Amino acids: CASGPWGPQHF.

This clonotype has ten or more counts. V and J are TRBV27 and TRBJ1-6, with 7 bases aligning to TRBD1. The length of the CDR3 is 14 residues. The V gene end was trimmed by 5 bases and the J gene end by 9 bases; junction bases not matched to a gene: 7. In germline, CDR1 is MNHEY, CDR2 SMNVEV (reference sequence). CDR3 nucleotide sequence: TGTGCCAGCAGTCCCACAGGGGAAGGTTCACCCCTCCACTTT. It codes for CASSPTGEGSPLHF.

The chain couples TRBV2 to TRBJ1-2; 7 bases map to TRBD1. The CDR3 is made up of 13 amino acids. V lost 4 bases, J lost 4 bases, and 3 bases stayed unmatched. CDR1 and CDR2 from the germline V gene are SNHLY and FYNNEI. CDR3 sequence: CASSGDSTYGYTF. Here the CDR3 DNA reads TGTGCCAGCAGTGGGGACAGCACCTATGGCTACACCTTC.

This clonotype was picked up many times. The rearrangement links TRBV6-1 to TRBJ1-5; D remains ambiguous. In germline, CDR1 is MNHNS, CDR2 SASEGT. CDR3 length equals 16 residues. The V end was cut by 5 bases, the J end by 2 bases, with 16 bases between. The DNA for the CDR3 is TGTGCCAGCAGTAAATACATTGTGTTGGGCAATCAGCCCCAGCATTTT. This sequence encodes CASSKYIVLGNQPQHF.

This clonotype was seen ten or more times. The chain uses TRBV7-6 and TRBJ1-6; D is uncertain. This CDR3 spans 13 amino acids. V was shortened by 1 base and J by 8 bases, with 6 bases between the two germline ends. From germline, CDR1 is SGHVS and CDR2 FNYEAQ. In DNA, the CDR3 is TGTGCCAGCAGCTTAGGGCCCGATTCACCCCTCCACTTT. Translating gives CASSLGPDSPLHF.

This clonotype has more than one count but fewer than ten. This rearrangement joins TRBV6-5 to TRBJ1-3, with D unclear. This CDR3 comprises 15 residues. CDR1 and CDR2 (germline): MNHEY, SVGAGI. Trimming cost V 0 bases and J 0 bases, with 6 bases left between them. CDR3 amino acids: CASSYSWASGNTIYF. For the CDR3, the DNA is TGTGCCAGCAGTTACTCTTGGGCCTCTGGAAACACCATATATTTT.